Below, 27 T cell receptor beta chains from the same sample are listed, as sequenced in a study of blood T cell repertoires in COVID-19. Repertoires were generated with immunoSEQ multiplex PCR, while TCRdb's copy carries only in-frame clones and drops some. The sample lists a few hundred thousand clones, 86% occurring once. Sequencing was performed on PBMCs or T cells enriched from blood (not recorded which). These receptors originate from a man between 25 and 39 years old who had recovered from COVID-19.

This clone was counted between two and nine times. The chain is built from TRBV27 and TRBJ2-6; weak D call: TRBD1 (6 bases). Germline V CDR1 and CDR2: MNHEY, SMNVEV (reference sequence). The length of the CDR3 is 15 residues. With 6 bases removed from V and 2 bases from J, the gap between germline ends came to 11 bases. CDR3 sequence reads: CASRNHRAGANVLTF. The DNA of the CDR3 is TGTGCCAGCAGGAACCACAGGGCTGGGGCCAACGTCCTGACTTTC.

This clone was counted only a few times. CDR3 DNA: TGTGCCAGCAGCTTCTCGACAGGTTCCTATGGCTACACCTTC. This encodes CASSFSTGSYGYTF. V and J are TRBV7-9 and TRBJ1-2, with D tentatively TRBD1 (6 bases). CDR3 length: 14 amino acids. The germline V and J ends were trimmed by 3 bases and 4 bases, with 12 bases remaining between them. Per the germline V gene, CDR1 is SEHNR and CDR2 is FQNEAQ (reference sequence).

The V call is TRBV5-3, the J call TRBJ1-1; no reliable D call. TRBV5-3 is noted as an ORF with a role that remains uncertain. Trimming stripped 1 base from V and 0 bases from J, with 10 bases between. This CDR3 comprises 15 residues. CDR3 loop: CARSLSRVMNTEAFF. The CDR3, as DNA: TGTGCCAGAAGCTTGTCCCGGGTGATGAACACTGAAGCTTTCTTT.

This rearrangement joins TRBV3-1 (or the pseudogene TRBV3-2) to TRBJ2-3, with 11 bases that match TRBD2. The germline V gene has CDR1 LGHDT and CDR2 YNNKEL (reference sequence). Trimming removed 6 bases from V and 4 bases from J; junction bases left unmatched: 9. This CDR3 contains 16 residues. This chain's CDR3 is CASRSIAGGRSDTQYF. In DNA form, the CDR3 reads TGTGCCAGCAGGTCTATAGCGGGGGGGCGCTCAGATACGCAGTATTTT.

This clone has a single count. CDR3 coding DNA: TGTGCCAGCAGGGGGACAAAGAACACCGGGGAGCTGTTTTTT. Amino acids: CASRGTKNTGELFF. The chain carries TRBV6-5 and TRBJ2-2; D possibly corresponds to TRBD1 (6 bases). The CDR3 spans 14 residues. In germline, CDR1 is MNHEY, CDR2 SVGAGI. Trimming shortened V by 6 bases and J by 1 base, and 9 bases separated the two germline ends.

The chain uses TRBV4-1 and TRBJ2-1, with 11 bases that match TRBD2. J was trimmed by 0 bases and V by 4 bases; bases with no gene match: 2. From germline, CDR1 is MGHRA and CDR2 YSYEKL. The CDR3 runs 16 residues. The CDR3 DNA reads as TGCGCCAGCAGCCGAGGACTAGCGGGCTCCTACAATGAGCAGTTCTTC. Residues: CASSRGLAGSYNEQFF.

The chain recombines TRBV9 with TRBJ1-1; no clear D gene. Trimming removed 4 bases from V and 4 bases from J, with 11 bases in between. Germline-derived CDR1 and CDR2 are SGDLS and YYNGEE. The CDR3 is 13 residues long. In DNA form, the CDR3 reads TGTGCCAGCAGCCCGACGGGAGGCACTGAAGCTTTCTTT. It yields the protein CASSPTGGTEAFF.

This clone has only one observation. V gene TRBV6-5 combines with J gene TRBJ2-3; 7 nucleotides agree with TRBD2. V gave up 6 bases and J gave up 5 bases; unmatched junction bases: 8. CDR3 length: 14 residues. Germline CDR1 is MNHEY and CDR2 is SVGAGI. CDR3 in amino acids: CASSPMAGEDTQYF. As DNA, the CDR3 is TGTGCCAGCAGCCCAATGGCGGGGGAAGATACGCAGTATTTT.

V gene TRBV5-1 combines with J gene TRBJ2-5; 10 nucleotides align to TRBD2. Germline V gene sequence: CDR1 SGHRS, CDR2 YFSETQ. The CDR3 loop spans 16 amino acids. The V gene end was trimmed by 0 bases and the J gene end by 4 bases; junction bases not matched to a gene: 6. The CDR3 nucleotides are TGCGCCAGCAGCTTGGGAGCGGGGGGGCCCAGAGAGACCCAGTACTTC. It codes for CASSLGAGGPRETQYF. Full variable domain (outside the CDR3, taken from reference TRBV5-1 and TRBJ2-5): KAGVTQTPRYLIKTRGQQVTLSCSPISGHRSVSWYQQTPGQGLQFLFEYFSETQRNKGNFPGRFSGRQFSNSRSEMNVSTLELGDSALYLCASSLGAGGPRETQYFGPGTRLLVL.

The chain combines TRBV14 with TRBJ2-1; no clear D. Per germline, CDR1 SGHDN and CDR2 FVKESK. The CDR3 loop spans 15 amino acids. The V end lost 1 base, the J end lost 7 bases, and 14 bases lay between the germline ends. CDR3 coding DNA: TGTGCCAGCAGCCAAGGTGGAGTTTTGGGTAATGAGCAGTTCTTC. Translation gives CASSQGGVLGNEQFF.

The CDR3 region is CASSSLPGLYTEAFF. The CDR3 nucleotides are TGTGCCAGCAGTTCCTTACCAGGGTTGTACACTGAAGCTTTCTTT. The rearrangement links TRBV28 to TRBJ1-1, with D tentatively TRBD1 (5 bases). Germline CDR1 is MDHEN and CDR2 is SYDVKM. The CDR3 sequence is 15 residues long. The V end lost 4 bases, the J end lost 3 bases, and 15 bases lay between the germline ends.

The chain is built from TRBV15 and TRBJ2-7, with no clear D. In germline, CDR1 is LNHNV, CDR2 YYDKDF (reference sequence). V was clipped by 1 base and J by 6 bases, with 13 bases between them. This CDR3 comprises 14 residues. The CDR3 loop reads CATSRGRTRGEQYF. The CDR3 nucleotides are TGTGCCACCAGCAGAGGACGCACCCGAGGCGAGCAGTACTTC.

This clone was counted once. This chain connects TRBV7-2 to TRBJ1-2; TRBD1 might be the D (5 bases). The CDR3 is made up of 13 amino acids. Looked up from germline, CDR1 is SGHTA and CDR2 is FQGNSA. Trimming left V 3 bases short and J 4 bases short, with 9 bases between. The CDR3 region has the DNA TGTGCCAGCAGCTTGGGAAGGGGCTATGGCTACACCTTC. This sequence encodes CASSLGRGYGYTF.

The J gene is TRBJ2-1, the V gene TRBV29-1; 15 nucleotides line up with TRBD2. J gave up 7 bases and V 5 bases, and 3 bases lay outside the gene matches. The germline V gene has CDR1 SQVTM and CDR2 ANQGSEA. The CDR3 extends over 14 amino acids. The CDR3 sequence: CSVRTSGRGNEQFF. The CDR3 DNA follows: TGCAGCGTTCGGACTAGCGGGAGGGGGAATGAGCAGTTCTTC.

The genes are TRBV5-6 and TRBJ1-4; D not certain. Trimming took 3 bases from V and 8 from J, leaving 11 bases between them. CDR1 and CDR2 (germline): SGHDT, YYEEEE. The CDR3 spans 13 residues. The DNA of the CDR3 is TGTGCCAGCAGCTCGATTAGGGAGGAAAAACTGTTTTTT. Protein product: CASSSIREEKLFF.

The V call is TRBV19, the J call TRBJ2-3; 11 nucleotides line up with TRBD1. This CDR3 is 15 amino acids long. V gave up 4 bases and J gave up 4 bases; unmatched junction bases: 4. The germline V gene encodes CDR1 LNHDA and CDR2 SQIVND (reference sequence). This CDR3 is CASSTGQGAADTQYF. CDR3 DNA sequence: TGTGCCAGTAGTACTGGACAGGGGGCGGCAGATACGCAGTATTTT.

In regard to this clone: This sample includes further DNA sequences coding for the same CDR3. The chain has TRBV24-1 and TRBJ1-5, with a weak D call TRBD1 (5 bases). CDR3 size: 17 residues. Germline CDR1 reads KGHDR; CDR2 reads SFDVKD. V was pared by 2 bases and J by 0 bases, with 13 bases between. In DNA form, the CDR3 reads TGTGCCACCAGTGATTCGCGACAGCCGTATAGCAATCAGCCCCAGCATTTT. It yields the protein CATSDSRQPYSNQPQHF.

This clone was counted only a few times. The chain employs TRBV4-2 and TRBJ2-5; TRBD2 matches at 12 bases. This CDR3 is built from 16 residues. Per the germline V gene, CDR1 is LGHNA and CDR2 is YNFKEQ. V shed 6 bases, J shed 5 bases, and the junction held 10 bases outside the gene matches. For the CDR3, the DNA is TGTGCCAGCAGTGCAGGACTAGCGGGGCGAGAGGAGACCCAGTACTTC. Protein product: CASSAGLAGREETQYF.

The CDR3, as DNA: TGTGCCACCAGTGATTTTGGCGGCTACACCTTC. This encodes CATSDFGGYTF. The chain links TRBV24-1 to TRBJ1-2, with D unresolved. Trimming shortened V by 1 base and J by 8 bases, and 4 bases separated the two germline ends. CDR1 is KGHDR and CDR2 is SFDVKD in the germline V gene. The CDR3 runs 11 residues.

The chain uses TRBV5-1 and TRBJ2-3; 11 bases agree with TRBD1. Germline lookup yields CDR1 SGHRS and CDR2 YFSETQ. The CDR3 has 16 residues. Unmatched junction bases numbered 10, after V lost 4 bases and J lost 6 bases. The CDR3 sequence is CASSVRTGQGADTQYF. CDR3 sequence (DNA): TGCGCCAGCAGCGTCCGGACTGGACAGGGGGCGGATACGCAGTATTTT.

The rearrangement links TRBV28 to TRBJ2-3, with D possibly TRBD1 on 6 matching bases. The CDR3 length is 15 residues. Germline CDR1 is MDHEN and CDR2 is SYDVKM. V gave up 3 bases and J gave up 0 bases, with 10 bases separating them. The CDR3 DNA reads TGTGCCAGCAGTTTGGGGACACTTAGCACAGATACGCAGTATTTT. It codes for CASSLGTLSTDTQYF.

This chain uses TRBV11-3 with TRBJ2-2; TRBD2 might be the D (6 bases). The CDR3 is made up of 16 amino acids. V lost 6 bases, J lost 1 base, and 15 bases lay in between. Germline CDR1 reads SGHNT; CDR2 reads YENEEA. The CDR3, as DNA: TGTGCCAGCAGTCTTGGGGGGTCTATGAACACCGGGGAGCTGTTTTTT. Protein: CASSLGGSMNTGELFF.

This sequence joins TRBV2 and TRBJ1-2; tentative D call: TRBD1 (5 bases). CDR1 SNHLY and CDR2 FYNNEI come from the germline V gene. Trimming removed 1 base from V and 7 bases from J, with 16 bases in between. The CDR3 runs 15 residues. CDR3 sequence (DNA): TGTGCCAGCAGTGAAGGGTCAGGGAAGTCAGGTGGCTACACCTTC. Translation: CASSEGSGKSGGYTF.

V usage is TRBV3-1 (or the pseudogene TRBV3-2) and J usage is TRBJ1-4, with 7 bases identical to TRBD1. The CDR3 has 15 amino acids. J gave up 8 bases and V 2 bases, and 8 bases lay outside the gene matches. CDR1 and CDR2 from the germline V gene are LGHDT and YNNKEL (reference sequence). The CDR3 DNA reads TGTGCCAGCAGCCAAAGGGGGCAGGGAGGCGAAAAACTGTTTTTT. It is translated as CASSQRGQGGEKLFF.

The chain recombines TRBV19 with TRBJ1-2; a possible D gene is TRBD1 (6 bases). Trimming stripped 6 bases from V and 4 bases from J, with 9 bases between. This CDR3 is built from 12 residues. In germline, CDR1 is LNHDA, CDR2 SQIVND (reference sequence). The DNA of the CDR3 is TGTGCCAGTAGCGACAGGTCCTATGGCTACACCTTC. Translating it yields CASSDRSYGYTF.

V is TRBV21-1 and J is TRBJ2-1; the table gives TRBD2 as D, unverified against the DNA. TRBV21-1 is an annotated pseudogene. The length of the CDR3 is 18 residues. For the CDR3, the DNA is TGTGCCAGCAGCAAAGATGGTGGCGGGAGGAGCTCCTACAATGAGCAGTTCTTC. Amino acids: CASSKDGGGRSSYNEQFF.

This chain connects TRBV6-1 to TRBJ2-7, with D unresolved. Trimming cost V 2 bases and J 7 bases, with 12 bases left between them. The CDR3 contains 13 residues. Germline values: CDR1 MNHNS, CDR2 SASEGT. The chain's CDR3 is CASSEMGSREQYF. In nucleotides, the CDR3 is TGTGCCAGCAGTGAAATGGGCTCCCGGGAGCAGTACTTC.